This T cell receptor (beta chain) originates from a study of blood T cells in healthy people across ages (dated by TCRdb to about 2015). With regard to the full study: Template switching captured roughly one uniquely barcoded TCR beta cDNA molecule per two T cells in model experiments. Donors of different ages were randomly distributed across sequencing lanes to avoid experimental bias. Using deep sequencing normalized with unique cDNA molecular identifiers, the study measured how TCR beta repertoire diversity changes with age. Four age groups were formed from the donors: young (average approximately 15 years), middle-aged (approximately 42), aged (62) and long-lived (about 80). The study analyzed two additional independent replicas of 1 million unique cDNA reads from the same blood draw for two donors, one aged 18 to 30 and one aged 80 or older. Broad study findings and their caveats: Bulk unsorted PBMC profiling prevented conclusive comparison of naive and antigen-experienced compartments. Estimates of total diversity based on one million sequenced T cells were regarded as lower bounds and as underestimates. The percentage of naive T cells measured by flow cytometry correlated strongly with observed TCR beta diversity. The long-lived group showed more naive CD4+ T cells, fewer expanded clones and increased TCR diversity than the aged group, suggesting age selection. As age increased, observed TCR beta diversity per million T cells dropped in a roughly linear way, and a significant reduction was already evident by age 40. Because the CMV infection status of the donors was unknown, age-related changes in expanded clonotypes may potentially have been confounded.

Systemically healthy Caucasian individuals from Russia, some 36 in total and aged about 6 to 95 years, were included as donors. About 9.1 milliliters of peripheral blood were collected from each donor into EDTA-treated Vacutainer tubes. PBMCs were isolated by Ficoll-Paque density-gradient centrifugation, with at least 7 million obtained per sample. Trizol reagent was used to extract total RNA from PBMCs, with at least 5 micrograms per sample. Naive CD45RAhigh/CD27high T cell percentages were measured by flow cytometry on a PBMC aliquot from every donor. Libraries were built with 5' RACE. The sequencer was an Illumina HiSeq 2500. A second roughly 7 to 11 cycle PCR used a sample-barcoded 5' primer and a J-beta primer mix. A template-switch 5' adaptor carrying 12 random nucleotides introduced a unique molecular identifier onto each TCR beta cDNA molecule. Each sample yielded at least 3 million CDR3-containing paired-end reads. All of the RNA was converted into first-strand cDNA using the Mint cDNA synthesis kit, with a TRBC-specific oligonucleotide serving as the primer. After uracil-DNA glycosylase treatment, a first 18-cycle PCR used universal primers M1SS and BC2_uni_R on all cDNA. The original methods were these. Each sample was normalized by randomly selecting 1 million high-quality reads, each carrying a distinct molecular identifier. Reads with shared molecular identifiers were discarded instead of being binned into consensus sequences. CDR3 identification, clonotype clustering and error correction used MiTCR with a Q25 quality threshold and the strictest error-elimination algorithm. A nonparametric unseen species model using Euler transformation provided a lower-bound estimate of total TCR beta diversity. Through fastp at Q25 and MiXCR, TCRdb rebuilt clones from the public reads, retaining in-frame beta chains. Each CDR3 protein appears once, grouped with its most common genes and DNA. The V and J calls shown here were made by TCRdb, not taken from the authors' results. Present in this sample are roughly 1,800,000 distinct CDR3 sequences, about 49% of which were seen just once. Of the sample, about 2.1% falls within the top ten clones.

As to this clonotype: The clone's antigen remains unknown. Within one base of it there is no much larger clone, and no base qualities were kept.

CDR1 SGHVS and CDR2 FQNEAQ were looked up in the germline V gene. The CDR3 runs 15 amino acids, cysteine and phenylalanine included. The CDR3 DNA has 45 bases and is translated from base 1. The TCR was taken from a middle-aged woman in good health. Rearrangement joined TRBV7-8 to TRBJ2-5; the best D guess is TRBD2, with 7 bases matching. The J call may be mistaken, given a closer DNA end match to TRBJ2-7. The sequencing sample was made of blood. This receptor has the CDR3 CASSSNGGPVGEQYF. The bases read TGTGCCAGCAGCTCAAACGGGGGGCCCGTCGGCGAGCAGTACTTC.